This entry concerns a single TCR beta chain. The data derive from a study of Graves' ophthalmopathy and Graves' hyperthyroidism. The germline V gene has CDR1 MDHEN and CDR2 SYDVKM. The V gene lost 4 bases and the J gene lost 0 bases, with 18 bases spanning the gap. This CDR3 has 18 residues. The study amplified TCR beta CDR3 regions using RNA transcripts. After a first-round RT-PCR with HTBI primers, a second-round multiplex PCR was run. TCRdb reprocessed the multiplex PCR reads with MiXCR, giving one entry per CDR3 protein. The sample includes roughly 610,000 distinct CDR3 sequences, 22% of them seen just once.

The sequence came from a woman younger than 30 with stable Graves' hyperthyroidism. Some clones in this sample may be carry-over from other donors' samples. Sequencing was carried out using peripheral blood. This chain joins TRBV28 and TRBJ2-2; D tentatively fits TRBD1 or TRBD2 (5 bases each). CDR3 DNA sequence: TGTGCCAGCAGTTCTCCCCACCGGGGCCGATCGAACACCGGGGAGCTGTTTTTT. This encodes CASSSPHRGRSNTGELFF.